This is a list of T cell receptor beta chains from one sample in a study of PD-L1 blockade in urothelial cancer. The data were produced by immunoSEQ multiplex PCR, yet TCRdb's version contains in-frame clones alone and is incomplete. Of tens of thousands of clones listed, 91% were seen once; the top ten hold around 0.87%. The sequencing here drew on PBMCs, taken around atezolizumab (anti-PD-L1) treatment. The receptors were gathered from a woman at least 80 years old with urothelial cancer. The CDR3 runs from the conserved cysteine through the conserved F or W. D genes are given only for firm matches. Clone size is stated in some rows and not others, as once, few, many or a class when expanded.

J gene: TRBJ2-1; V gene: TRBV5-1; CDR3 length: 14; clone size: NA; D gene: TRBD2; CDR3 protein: CASSHSGITNEQFF; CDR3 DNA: TGCGCCAGCAGCCATAGCGGGATAACAAATGAGCAGTTCTTC
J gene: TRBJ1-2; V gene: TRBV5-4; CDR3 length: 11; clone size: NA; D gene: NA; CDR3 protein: CASSFGYGYTF; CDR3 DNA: TGTGCCAGCAGCTTCGGTTATGGCTACACCTTC
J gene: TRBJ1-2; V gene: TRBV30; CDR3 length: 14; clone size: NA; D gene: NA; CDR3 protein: CASTSGRGSSGYTF; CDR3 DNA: TGTGCCTCAACGTCGGGCAGGGGTTCTTCTGGCTACACCTTC
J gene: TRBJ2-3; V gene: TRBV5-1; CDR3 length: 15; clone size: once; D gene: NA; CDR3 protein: CASSLVGSRQDTQYF; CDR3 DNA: TGCGCCAGCAGCTTGGTGGGCAGCCGACAGGATACGCAGTATTTT
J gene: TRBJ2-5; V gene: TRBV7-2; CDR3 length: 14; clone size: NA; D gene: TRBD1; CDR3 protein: CASSPGQGRETQYF; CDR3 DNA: TGTGCCAGCAGCCCCGGACAGGGGCGAGAGACCCAGTACTTC
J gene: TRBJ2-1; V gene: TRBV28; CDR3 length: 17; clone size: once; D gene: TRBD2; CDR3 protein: CASSLAGTKSSYNEQFF; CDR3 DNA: TGTGCCAGCAGTTTAGCCGGGACTAAAAGCTCCTACAATGAGCAGTTCTTC
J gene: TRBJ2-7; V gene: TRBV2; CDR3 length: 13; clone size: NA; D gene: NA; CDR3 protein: CASNRQVKDEQYF; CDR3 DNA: TGTGCCAGCAACCGCCAGGTTAAGGACGAGCAGTACTTC
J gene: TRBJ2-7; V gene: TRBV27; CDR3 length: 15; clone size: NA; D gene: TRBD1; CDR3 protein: CASGRGGQGAGEQYF; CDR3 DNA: TGTGCCAGCGGCCGGGGGGGACAGGGGGCAGGCGAGCAGTACTTC
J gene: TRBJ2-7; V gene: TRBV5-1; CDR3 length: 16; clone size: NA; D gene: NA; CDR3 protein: CASSLGGSGNTYEQYF; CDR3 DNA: TGCGCCAGCAGCTTGGGTGGTAGCGGAAATACCTACGAGCAGTACTTC
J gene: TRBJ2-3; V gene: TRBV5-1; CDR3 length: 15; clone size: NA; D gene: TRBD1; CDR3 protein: CASSLVGQGIDTQYF; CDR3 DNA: TGCGCCAGCAGCTTGGTCGGACAGGGGATAGATACGCAGTATTTT
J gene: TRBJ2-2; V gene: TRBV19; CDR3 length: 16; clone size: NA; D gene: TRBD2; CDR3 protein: CASSISSGSHTGELFF; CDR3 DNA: TGTGCCAGTAGTATTTCTAGCGGGAGTCATACCGGGGAGCTGTTTTTT
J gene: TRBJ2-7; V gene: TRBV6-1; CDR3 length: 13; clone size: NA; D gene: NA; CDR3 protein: CASSERSRDEQYF; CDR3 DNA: TGTGCCAGCAGTGAACGGTCCAGGGACGAGCAGTACTTC
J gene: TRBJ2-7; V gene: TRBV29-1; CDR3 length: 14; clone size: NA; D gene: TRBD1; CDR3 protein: CSVQPGTGSYEQYF; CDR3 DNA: TGCAGCGTGCAACCCGGGACAGGGTCCTACGAGCAGTACTTC
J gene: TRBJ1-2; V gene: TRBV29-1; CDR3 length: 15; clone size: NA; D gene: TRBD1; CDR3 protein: CSVEWATGKNYGYTF; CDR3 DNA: TGCAGCGTTGAATGGGCGACAGGGAAAAACTATGGCTACACCTTC
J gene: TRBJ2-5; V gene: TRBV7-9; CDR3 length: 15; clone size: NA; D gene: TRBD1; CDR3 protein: CASSTWTGGGETQYF; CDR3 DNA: TGTGCCAGCAGCACCTGGACAGGGGGCGGGGAGACCCAGTACTTC
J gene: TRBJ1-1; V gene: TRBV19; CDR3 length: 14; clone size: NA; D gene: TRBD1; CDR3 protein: CASGRQGVNTEAFF; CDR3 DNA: TGTGCCAGTGGACGACAGGGCGTGAACACTGAAGCTTTCTTT
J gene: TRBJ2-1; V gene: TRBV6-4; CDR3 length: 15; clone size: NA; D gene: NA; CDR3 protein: CASRSLESSYNEQFF; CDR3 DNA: TGTGCCAGCAGATCCCTAGAGAGCTCCTACAATGAGCAGTTCTTC
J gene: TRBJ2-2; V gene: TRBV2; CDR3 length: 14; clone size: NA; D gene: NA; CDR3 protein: CASLGPLGTGELFF; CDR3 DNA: TGTGCCAGCCTGGGGCCCCTGGGGACCGGGGAGCTGTTTTTT
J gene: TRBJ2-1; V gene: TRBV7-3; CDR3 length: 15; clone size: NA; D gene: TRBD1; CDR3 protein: CASSLGQGGFNEQFF; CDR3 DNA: TGTGCCAGCAGCTTAGGACAGGGTGGCTTCAATGAGCAGTTCTTC
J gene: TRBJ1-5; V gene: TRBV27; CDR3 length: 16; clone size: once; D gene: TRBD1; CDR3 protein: CASSFTGVGWNQPQHF; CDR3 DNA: TGTGCCAGCAGTTTCACAGGGGTCGGGTGGAATCAGCCCCAGCATTTT
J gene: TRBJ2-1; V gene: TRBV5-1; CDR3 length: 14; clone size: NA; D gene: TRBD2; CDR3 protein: CASSSGTTPNEQFF; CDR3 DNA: TGCGCCAGCAGCTCCGGGACTACCCCCAATGAGCAGTTCTTC
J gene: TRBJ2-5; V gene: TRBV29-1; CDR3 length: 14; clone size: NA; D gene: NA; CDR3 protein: CSVEDLGRDQTQYF; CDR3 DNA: TGCAGCGTTGAAGATTTGGGGCGCGATCAGACCCAGTACTTC
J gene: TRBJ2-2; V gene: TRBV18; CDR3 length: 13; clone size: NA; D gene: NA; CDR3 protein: CASSRGRTGELFF; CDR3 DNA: TGTGCCAGCTCACGCGGTCGCACCGGGGAGCTGTTTTTT
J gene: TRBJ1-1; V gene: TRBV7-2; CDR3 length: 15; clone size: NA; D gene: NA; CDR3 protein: CASSLVIVTDTEAFF; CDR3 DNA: TGTGCCAGCAGCTTAGTAATAGTCACGGACACTGAAGCTTTCTTT
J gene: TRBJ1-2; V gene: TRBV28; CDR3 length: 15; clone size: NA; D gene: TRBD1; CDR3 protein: CASSMGTGPQYGYTF; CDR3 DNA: TGTGCCAGCAGTATGGGGACAGGTCCCCAGTATGGCTACACCTTC
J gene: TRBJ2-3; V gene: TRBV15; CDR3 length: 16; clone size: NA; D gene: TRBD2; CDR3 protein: CATSRGTSGSTDTQYF; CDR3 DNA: TGTGCCACCAGCAGAGGGACTAGCGGGAGCACAGATACGCAGTATTTT
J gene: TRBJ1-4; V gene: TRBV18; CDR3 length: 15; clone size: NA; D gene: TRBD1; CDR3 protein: CASSPYRGPNEKLFF; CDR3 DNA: TGTGCCAGCTCACCCTACAGGGGCCCTAATGAAAAACTGTTTTTT
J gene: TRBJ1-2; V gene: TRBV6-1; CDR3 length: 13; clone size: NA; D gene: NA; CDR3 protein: CASRPPTGYGYTF; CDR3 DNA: TGTGCCAGCAGGCCACCCACAGGTTACGGCTACACCTTC